The 18 T cell receptor beta chains reported below all come from one sample, sequenced in a study of OX40 agonist ivuxolimab in advanced cancers. The assay was immunoSEQ multiplex PCR, and TCRdb's table has in-frame clones only and misses some. The sample yields over 20,000 clones, around 87% seen once. Sequenced here: CD4+ or CD8+ T cells sorted from blood, sampled in a trial of the OX40 agonist ivuxolimab. The receptors originated from an adult with an advanced solid tumor such as melanoma, head and neck, liver or kidney cancer.

CDR3 sequence: CASGVGENTEAFF. The DNA for the CDR3 is TGTGCCAGCGGAGTGGGGGAGAACACTGAAGCTTTCTTT. The chain combines TRBV6-4 with TRBJ1-1, with D tentatively TRBD1 (5 bases). CDR1 is MRHNA and CDR2 is SNTAGT in the germline V gene. The germline V and J ends were trimmed by 8 bases and 1 base, with 11 bases remaining between them. There are 13 residues in the CDR3.

This chain links TRBV7-9 with TRBJ2-7; D is perhaps TRBD1 (6 bases). The CDR3 covers 12 residues. Deletions cut 4 bases from V and 5 bases from J, with 9 bases between. CDR1 is SEHNR and CDR2 is FQNEAQ in the germline V gene (reference sequence). The CDR3 protein is CASSSDSDEQYF. The CDR3 bases are TGTGCCAGCAGCTCGGACAGTGACGAGCAGTACTTC.

The chain uses TRBV21-1 and TRBJ1-5; the table gives TRBD1 as D, unverified against the DNA. TRBV21-1 is annotated as a pseudogene. This CDR3 region has 16 residues. CDR3 region: CASSTHREGCNQPQHF. In nucleotides, the CDR3 is TGTGCCAGCAGCACCCACAGGGAAGGATGCAATCAGCCCCAGCATTTT.

This chain links TRBV14 with TRBJ1-2; D might be TRBD1 (6 bases). CDR1 is SGHDN and CDR2 is FVKESK in the germline V gene. V was clipped by 4 bases and J by 6 bases, with 18 bases between them. The CDR3 extends over 15 amino acids. In DNA form, the CDR3 reads TGTGCCAGCAGCCTAACATTCGGGGGGCTCAATGGCTACACCTTC. It yields the protein CASSLTFGGLNGYTF.

The chain carries TRBV21-1 and TRBJ2-2; TRBD1 was called by the table and not checked on the DNA. TRBV21-1 is a recognized pseudogene. This CDR3 is built from 16 residues. This CDR3 is CASSVTQGLNTGELFF. The CDR3, as DNA: TGTGCCAGCAGCGTTACACAGGGGCTGAACACCGGGGAGCTGTTTTTT.

The CDR3 DNA reads as TGTGCCAGCAGGGGCGGCAGGGGGAATTACGAGCAGTACTTC. It yields the protein CASRGGRGNYEQYF. The rearrangement uses TRBV27 and TRBJ2-7; 7 nucleotides align to TRBD1. V lost 6 bases, J lost 4 bases, and 9 bases stayed unmatched. Germline-derived CDR1 and CDR2 are MNHEY and SMNVEV (reference sequence). This CDR3 region has 14 residues.

V usage is TRBV4-1 and J usage is TRBJ2-2; 8 nucleotides agree with TRBD1. Trimming removed 7 bases from V and 4 bases from J; junction bases left unmatched: 5. The CDR3 loop spans 14 amino acids. Germline V gene sequence: CDR1 MGHRA, CDR2 YSYEKL. The CDR3 loop is CASTRTGPTGELFF. In nucleotides, the CDR3 is TGCGCCAGCACCAGGACAGGGCCCACCGGGGAGCTGTTTTTT.

The CDR3: CASSPSGEGMNTEAFF. CDR3 bases: TGTGCCAGCAGCCCCTCGGGGGAGGGAATGAACACTGAAGCTTTCTTT. The chain is built from TRBV7-2 and TRBJ1-1; D is possibly TRBD1 (5 bases). Germline V gives CDR1 SGHTA, CDR2 FQGNSA. The CDR3 consists of 16 residues. Trimming left V 5 bases short and J 0 bases short, with 16 bases between.

The chain has TRBV5-1 and TRBJ2-1, with 7 bases aligning to TRBD1. The germline V gene encodes CDR1 SGHRS and CDR2 YFSETQ. CDR3 length: 14 amino acids. V trimming: 0 bases; J trimming: 6 bases; junction bases outside the gene matches: 3. The CDR3 DNA reads as TGCGCCAGCAGCTTGGAAGCAGGGGGCAATGAGCAGTTCTTC. Its protein product is CASSLEAGGNEQFF.

In its sample, this clone ranks as medium-sized. V is TRBV2 and J is TRBJ1-1; no reliable D call. Trimming removed 7 bases at V and 0 bases at J, with 12 bases between. The CDR3 is 14 amino acids. Germline-derived CDR1 and CDR2 are SNHLY and FYNNEI. The CDR3 nucleotides are TGTGCCAGCACCCTCGGCGGAATGAACACTGAAGCTTTCTTT. Its protein product is CASTLGGMNTEAFF.

This chain links TRBV13 with TRBJ1-1; D ambiguous. CDR1 is PRHDT, CDR2 FYEKMQ, per germline (reference sequence). V dropped 8 bases and J dropped 2 bases, with 6 bases sitting between them. The CDR3 length is 11 residues. The CDR3 DNA follows: TGTGCCAGCCGAGGAAACACTGAAGCTTTCTTT. This sequence encodes CASRGNTEAFF.

The chain joins TRBV21-1 to TRBJ2-7. TRBV21-1 has pseudogene status. The CDR3 is made up of 15 amino acids. The CDR3 DNA is TGTGCCAGCAGCTTTCCGGGACCCCACCCGGGAGAGCAGTACTTC. Protein sequence: CASSFPGPHPGEQYF.

This chain joins TRBV5-6 and TRBJ1-1; D is ambiguous. The CDR3 totals 13 residues. CDR1 is SGHDT and CDR2 is YYEEEE in the germline V gene. V was clipped by 4 bases and J by 4 bases, with 11 bases between them. The CDR3 coding sequence is TGTGCCAGCAGCCCCCCAAGTCGCACTGAAGCTTTCTTT. Its protein is CASSPPSRTEAFF.

CDR3 in amino acids: CASSLTGAEQYF. The CDR3 nucleotides read TGCGCCAGCAGCTTGACAGGGGCCGAGCAGTACTTC. The chain joins TRBV5-1 to TRBJ2-7; 7 bases map to TRBD1. The junction had 1 base not matched to a gene; V was cut back by 1 base and J by 6 bases. Germline CDR1 SGHRS, CDR2 YFSETQ. The CDR3 consists of 12 residues.

This clone was picked up one time. The chain combines TRBV5-1 with TRBJ1-5, with TRBD1 matching 10 bases. This CDR3 has 15 amino acids. Germline V gives CDR1 SGHRS, CDR2 YFSETQ. The ends lost 4 bases at V and 7 bases at J; junction bases unmatched: 8. The CDR3 DNA reads TGCGCCAGCAGCCTGGGAGGGGACAGGGGACAGCCCCAGCATTTT. Translated, it gives CASSLGGDRGQPQHF. The entire variable domain, with the rest obtained from reference TRBV5-1 and TRBJ1-5, is as follows: KAGVTQTPRYLIKTRGQQVTLSCSPISGHRSVSWYQQTPGQGLQFLFEYFSETQRNKGNFPGRFSGRQFSNSRSEMNVSTLELGDSALYLCASSLGGDRGQPQHFGDGTRLSIL.

The J gene is TRBJ1-1, the V gene TRBV7-6; no definite D call. The CDR3 sequence is 13 residues long. V lost 1 base to trimming and J lost 0 bases, with 3 bases between them. Germline V lookup: CDR1 SGHVS, CDR2 FNYEAQ. This CDR3 reads CASSLEVNTEAFF. CDR3 DNA: TGTGCCAGCAGCTTAGAAGTGAACACTGAAGCTTTCTTT.

A single count supports this clone. This chain connects TRBV9 to TRBJ1-1; D is possibly TRBD1 (5 bases). V lost 1 base and J 0 bases, leaving 16 bases between the germline ends. This CDR3 contains 17 residues. Germline CDR1 reads SGDLS; CDR2 reads YYNGEE. The CDR3 loop is CASSVTGTHVMNTEAFF. In DNA, the CDR3 is TGTGCCAGCAGCGTAACCGGGACCCACGTCATGAACACTGAAGCTTTCTTT.

This chain links TRBV19 with TRBJ2-1; maybe TRBD2 (6 bases). Trimming removed 7 bases at V and 1 base at J, with 11 bases between. Germline loops: CDR1 LNHDA, CDR2 SQIVND (reference sequence). The CDR3 length is 14 residues. CDR3 DNA sequence: TGTGCCAGTACCCGGGGGTTATCCTACAATGAGCAGTTCTTC. Its protein product is CASTRGLSYNEQFF.